This record looks at one T cell receptor (beta chain) sequence and its context. Its antigen is undetermined. At the DNA level, this CDR3 is encoded by other sequences in the same sample as well. This CDR3 has 12 residues. CDR1 SGHAT and CDR2 FQNNGV come from the germline V gene. The V and J ends lost 2 bases and 7 bases respectively, with 6 bases between them. This entry belongs to a study of shared clonotypes between healthy human individuals. Whole-study context: CD8 memory received one plate per donor, CD8 naive two, CD4 memory three and CD4 naive three. Whole-study results and caveats: Of the naive CD4 clonotypes, approximately 5% were shared across a handful of donors. Enrolling few donors narrowed the genetic and exposure-history diversity that was represented.

The study enrolled healthy HIV-negative adults without recent acute infections or vaccinations as donors. Assay: immunoSEQ multiplex PCR; the TCRdb copy retains only in-frame clones and omits some. The sample records about 2.3 million clones, 92% being singletons. The genes are TRBV11-2 and TRBJ1-3; weak D call: TRBD1 (5 bases). The sample comprised naive CD4+ T cells from PBMCs. The subset is: CD45RA+ positively selected. This clonotype was sampled from a young man in good health. Some clones in this sample may be carry-over from other donors' samples. CDR3 protein: CASSLSGNTIYF. The DNA for the CDR3 is TGTGCCAGCAGCTTATCAGGGAACACCATATATTTT.